The rows below give T cell receptor beta chains drawn from one sample of a study of shared clonotypes between healthy human individuals. This table comes from immunoSEQ multiplex PCR, and its TCRdb copy is limited to in-frame clones, with some not included. The table shows approximately 530,000 clones, with approximately 95% occurring only once. The sample comprised naive CD4+ T cells sorted from blood. These receptors came from a woman aged 25-40 years in good health. CDR3s include the opening cysteine and the closing phenylalanine or tryptophan. D genes are given only for firm matches. The listing skips clone size in some rows; elsewhere it reads once, few, many or a size class.

j_gene: TRBJ2-1; abundance: once; d_gene: TRBD1; v_gene: TRBV6-5; CDR3aa: CASSYSTGRSYNEQFF; CDR3nt: TGTGCCAGCAGTTACTCGACAGGGCGCTCCTACAATGAGCAGTTCTTC
j_gene: TRBJ2-2; abundance: -; d_gene: TRBD2; v_gene: TRBV19; CDR3aa: CASSPLAGYTGELFF; CDR3nt: TGTGCCAGTAGCCCACTAGCGGGATACACCGGGGAGCTGTTTTTT
j_gene: TRBJ2-7; abundance: -; d_gene: -; v_gene: TRBV27; CDR3aa: CASSLWGGQGSSYEQYF; CDR3nt: TGTGCCAGCAGTTTATGGGGTGGTCAGGGAAGCTCCTACGAGCAGTACTTC
j_gene: TRBJ1-1; abundance: -; d_gene: -; v_gene: TRBV18; CDR3aa: CASSLDQGRTEAFF; CDR3nt: TGTGCCAGCTCATTGGACCAGGGTAGGACTGAAGCTTTCTTT
j_gene: TRBJ2-1; abundance: -; d_gene: -; v_gene: TRBV18; CDR3aa: CASSPDAGIDEQFF; CDR3nt: TGTGCCAGCTCACCAGACGCGGGGATTGATGAGCAGTTCTTC
j_gene: TRBJ1-5; abundance: -; d_gene: TRBD1; v_gene: TRBV7-2; CDR3aa: CASSAGQGVRQPQHF; CDR3nt: TGTGCCAGCAGCGCGGGACAGGGGGTCAGGCAGCCCCAGCATTTT
j_gene: TRBJ1-4; abundance: -; d_gene: -; v_gene: TRBV7-7; CDR3aa: CASSLSDDNEKLFF; CDR3nt: TGTGCCAGCAGCTTATCGGACGATAATGAAAAACTGTTTTTT
j_gene: TRBJ2-3; abundance: -; d_gene: -; v_gene: TRBV2; CDR3aa: CASRPHTGGESTQYF; CDR3nt: TGTGCCAGTCGCCCCCACACAGGGGGGGAGAGTACGCAGTATTTT
j_gene: TRBJ2-2; abundance: -; d_gene: -; v_gene: TRBV29-1; CDR3aa: CSVALQYLSTGELFF; CDR3nt: TGCAGCGTCGCTCTGCAGTATTTGAGCACCGGGGAGCTGTTTTTT
j_gene: TRBJ2-5; abundance: once; d_gene: TRBD2; v_gene: TRBV28; CDR3aa: CATGAGPGQETQYF; CDR3nt: TGTGCCACCGGAGCGGGACCCGGACAAGAGACCCAGTACTTC
j_gene: TRBJ1-4; abundance: -; d_gene: -; v_gene: TRBV9; CDR3aa: CASSAIATATTATNEKLFF; CDR3nt: TGTGCCAGCAGCGCCATTGCCACAGCCACTACCGCAACTAATGAAAAACTGTTTTTT
j_gene: TRBJ2-2; abundance: -; d_gene: -; v_gene: TRBV19; CDR3aa: CASSIGVHSGELFF; CDR3nt: TGTGCCAGTAGTATAGGGGTGCACAGCGGGGAGCTGTTTTTT
j_gene: TRBJ2-1; abundance: -; d_gene: -; v_gene: TRBV28; CDR3aa: CASSLSPGLDEQFF; CDR3nt: TGTGCCAGCAGTTTATCTCCGGGTTTGGATGAGCAGTTCTTC
j_gene: TRBJ1-2; abundance: -; d_gene: -; v_gene: TRBV9; CDR3aa: CASSVAPGPANYGYTF; CDR3nt: TGTGCCAGCAGCGTAGCCCCAGGACCAGCTAACTATGGCTACACCTTC
j_gene: TRBJ1-3; abundance: -; d_gene: -; v_gene: TRBV28; CDR3aa: CASTPDRISGNTIYF; CDR3nt: TGTGCCAGCACCCCGGACAGAATCTCTGGAAACACCATATATTTT
j_gene: TRBJ2-5; abundance: -; d_gene: -; v_gene: TRBV11-1; CDR3aa: CASSFPRGGETQYF; CDR3nt: TGTGCCAGCAGCTTCCCAAGGGGGGGGGAGACCCAGTACTTC
j_gene: TRBJ2-5; abundance: -; d_gene: -; v_gene: TRBV6-1; CDR3aa: CASSEREKETQYF; CDR3nt: TGTGCCAGCAGTGAAAGAGAAAAAGAGACCCAGTACTTC
j_gene: TRBJ1-1; abundance: -; d_gene: -; v_gene: TRBV29-1; CDR3aa: CSAETGGGTEAFF; CDR3nt: TGCAGCGCTGAGACAGGCGGAGGCACTGAAGCTTTCTTT
j_gene: TRBJ1-2; abundance: -; d_gene: TRBD1; v_gene: TRBV28; CDR3aa: CASSSRYDRDYGYTF; CDR3nt: TGTGCCAGCAGTTCCAGATACGACAGGGACTATGGCTACACCTTC
j_gene: TRBJ2-1; abundance: once; d_gene: -; v_gene: TRBV27; CDR3aa: CASSLYYDRNNEQFF; CDR3nt: TGTGCCAGCAGTCTATACTACGACAGGAACAATGAGCAGTTCTTC
j_gene: TRBJ2-7; abundance: once; d_gene: TRBD2; v_gene: TRBV15; CDR3aa: CATSRDPGGKNEQYF; CDR3nt: TGTGCCACCAGCAGAGATCCGGGGGGAAAGAACGAGCAGTACTTC
j_gene: TRBJ1-1; abundance: -; d_gene: TRBD1; v_gene: TRBV15; CDR3aa: CATSRGTDREAFF; CDR3nt: TGTGCCACCAGCAGAGGTACGGACAGGGAAGCTTTCTTT
j_gene: TRBJ2-7; abundance: once; d_gene: -; v_gene: TRBV15; CDR3aa: CATSRDGGYEQYF; CDR3nt: TGTGCCACCAGCAGAGATGGGGGGTACGAGCAGTACTTC
j_gene: TRBJ2-7; abundance: -; d_gene: TRBD1; v_gene: TRBV28; CDR3aa: CASTLVGQTYEQYF; CDR3nt: TGTGCCAGCACCCTTGTGGGACAGACCTACGAGCAGTACTTC
j_gene: TRBJ1-2; abundance: -; d_gene: -; v_gene: TRBV19; CDR3aa: CASSTLAGTRRSGYTF; CDR3nt: TGTGCCAGTAGTACTTTGGCCGGAACTAGACGGAGTGGCTACACCTTC
j_gene: TRBJ1-3; abundance: -; d_gene: -; v_gene: TRBV2; CDR3aa: CASSGGSGTGPSGNTIYF; CDR3nt: TGTGCCAGCAGTGGGGGGTCCGGGACCGGTCCCTCTGGAAACACCATATATTTT
j_gene: TRBJ1-1; abundance: -; d_gene: -; v_gene: TRBV4-1; CDR3aa: CASSSRTVMNTEAFF; CDR3nt: TGCGCCAGCAGCTCACGGACCGTCATGAACACTGAAGCTTTCTTT
j_gene: TRBJ2-7; abundance: -; d_gene: -; v_gene: TRBV18; CDR3aa: CASSPDRHEQYF; CDR3nt: TGTGCCAGCTCACCTGACAGGCACGAGCAGTACTTC
j_gene: TRBJ2-1; abundance: -; d_gene: -; v_gene: TRBV5-6; CDR3aa: CASTLAGGSYNEQFF; CDR3nt: TGTGCCAGCACACTGGCCGGCGGATCCTACAATGAGCAGTTCTTC
j_gene: TRBJ1-1; abundance: -; d_gene: -; v_gene: TRBV5-8; CDR3aa: CASSLAGRVNTEAFF; CDR3nt: TGTGCCAGCAGCTTGGCCGGGCGAGTGAACACTGAAGCTTTCTTT
j_gene: TRBJ1-2; abundance: -; d_gene: -; v_gene: TRBV29-1; CDR3aa: CSVEFRVENGYTF; CDR3nt: TGCAGCGTTGAATTCAGGGTAGAGAATGGCTACACCTTC
j_gene: TRBJ1-1; abundance: -; d_gene: -; v_gene: TRBV4-1; CDR3aa: CASSASRGPNTEAFF; CDR3nt: TGCGCCAGCAGCGCTAGCCGGGGCCCGAACACTGAAGCTTTCTTT
j_gene: TRBJ2-1; abundance: -; d_gene: TRBD2; v_gene: TRBV6-6; CDR3aa: CASSPGTMRGEQFF; CDR3nt: TGTGCCAGCAGTCCCGGGACTATGAGAGGTGAGCAGTTCTTC
j_gene: TRBJ1-3; abundance: -; d_gene: -; v_gene: TRBV10-1; CDR3aa: CASSEGTAGNTIYF; CDR3nt: TGCGCCAGCAGTGAAGGAACAGCTGGAAACACCATATATTTT
j_gene: TRBJ2-5; abundance: -; d_gene: -; v_gene: TRBV6-1; CDR3aa: CASMPVRHSATQYF; CDR3nt: TGTGCCAGCATGCCCGTGCGGCATTCCGCCACCCAGTACTTC
j_gene: TRBJ2-1; abundance: -; d_gene: -; v_gene: TRBV27; CDR3aa: CASSSTPISEQFF; CDR3nt: TGTGCCAGCAGTTCCACTCCCATTAGTGAGCAGTTCTTC
j_gene: TRBJ2-5; abundance: -; d_gene: TRBD1; v_gene: TRBV5-8; CDR3aa: CASSPGNLALAGGETQYF; CDR3nt: TGTGCCAGCAGCCCGGGGAACTTAGCGCTGGCAGGGGGAGAGACCCAGTACTTC
j_gene: TRBJ2-3; abundance: -; d_gene: -; v_gene: TRBV19; CDR3aa: CASKAYQNTDTQYF; CDR3nt: TGTGCCAGTAAGGCTTATCAAAACACAGATACGCAGTATTTT
j_gene: TRBJ2-7; abundance: -; d_gene: -; v_gene: TRBV19; CDR3aa: CASSHGQKKYEQYF; CDR3nt: TGTGCCAGTAGTCACGGACAAAAGAAATACGAGCAGTACTTC
j_gene: TRBJ1-1; abundance: -; d_gene: -; v_gene: TRBV28; CDR3aa: CASSLGGNTEAFF; CDR3nt: TGTGCCAGCAGTTTGGGGGGCAACACTGAAGCTTTCTTT
j_gene: TRBJ1-1; abundance: -; d_gene: -; v_gene: TRBV7-3; CDR3aa: CASSLSMNTEAFF; CDR3nt: TGTGCCAGCAGCTTATCCATGAACACTGAAGCTTTCTTT
j_gene: TRBJ2-7; abundance: -; d_gene: -; v_gene: TRBV6-5; CDR3aa: CASSYSSGGPSYEQYF; CDR3nt: TGTGCCAGCAGTTACTCGAGCGGAGGGCCCTCTTACGAGCAGTACTTC
j_gene: TRBJ2-2; abundance: -; d_gene: TRBD1; v_gene: TRBV30; CDR3aa: CAWSAQGPGELFF; CDR3nt: TGTGCCTGGAGCGCACAGGGGCCCGGGGAGCTGTTTTTT
j_gene: TRBJ1-4; abundance: once; d_gene: -; v_gene: TRBV28; CDR3aa: CASSLRVAGLNEKLFF; CDR3nt: TGTGCCAGCAGTTTAAGGGTGGCAGGGTTAAATGAAAAACTGTTTTTT
j_gene: TRBJ2-7; abundance: -; d_gene: -; v_gene: TRBV7-9; CDR3aa: CASSLLSQVSEQYF; CDR3nt: TGTGCCAGCAGCTTACTTAGCCAGGTTAGCGAGCAGTACTTC
j_gene: TRBJ1-1; abundance: -; d_gene: -; v_gene: TRBV18; CDR3aa: CASSPGQGLNTEAFF; CDR3nt: TGTGCCAGCTCACCAGGGCAGGGTTTGAACACTGAAGCTTTCTTT
j_gene: TRBJ2-7; abundance: -; d_gene: -; v_gene: TRBV4-2; CDR3aa: CASSQTDSFKLDEQYF; CDR3nt: TGTGCCAGCAGCCAAACGGACTCGTTTAAATTAGACGAGCAGTACTTC
j_gene: TRBJ2-7; abundance: once; d_gene: TRBD2; v_gene: TRBV27; CDR3aa: CASSLLSTAGLAYEQYF; CDR3nt: TGTGCCAGCAGTTTATTAAGTACCGCAGGACTAGCTTACGAGCAGTACTTC
j_gene: TRBJ1-2; abundance: -; d_gene: -; v_gene: TRBV5-1; CDR3aa: CASSLVDRANYGYTF; CDR3nt: TGCGCCAGCAGCTTGGTTGACAGAGCTAACTATGGCTACACCTTC
j_gene: TRBJ1-3; abundance: -; d_gene: -; v_gene: TRBV28; CDR3aa: CASSRDLRGNTIYF; CDR3nt: TGTGCCAGCAGTCGGGACCTCAGAGGAAACACCATATATTTT
j_gene: TRBJ2-3; abundance: -; d_gene: -; v_gene: TRBV5-1; CDR3aa: CASSLDRAADTQYF; CDR3nt: TGCGCCAGCAGCTTGGACAGGGCTGCAGATACGCAGTATTTT
j_gene: TRBJ2-2; abundance: -; d_gene: TRBD1; v_gene: TRBV5-1; CDR3aa: CASSGGQGNTGELFF; CDR3nt: TGCGCCAGCAGCGGGGGACAGGGGAACACCGGGGAGCTGTTTTTT
j_gene: TRBJ2-1; abundance: -; d_gene: TRBD2; v_gene: TRBV18; CDR3aa: CASSPTKLAGVNSYNEQFF; CDR3nt: TGTGCCAGCTCACCAACGAAACTAGCGGGGGTGAATTCCTACAATGAGCAGTTCTTC